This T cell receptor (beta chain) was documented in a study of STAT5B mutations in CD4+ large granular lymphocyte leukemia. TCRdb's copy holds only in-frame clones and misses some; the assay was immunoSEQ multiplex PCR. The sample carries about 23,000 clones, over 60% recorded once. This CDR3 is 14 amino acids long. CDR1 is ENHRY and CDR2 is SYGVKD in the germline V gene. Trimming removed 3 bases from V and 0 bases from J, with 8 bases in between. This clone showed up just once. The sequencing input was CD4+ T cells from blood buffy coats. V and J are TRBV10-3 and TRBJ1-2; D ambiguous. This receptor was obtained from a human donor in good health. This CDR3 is CAISDEGTNYGYTF. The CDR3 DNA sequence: TGTGCCATCAGTGACGAAGGTACTAACTATGGCTACACCTTC.